The 32 T cell receptor beta chains below all came from one sample that was sequenced in a study of blood T cell repertoires in COVID-19. TCRdb's copy holds only in-frame clones and misses some; the assay was immunoSEQ multiplex PCR. This repertoire shows around 130,000 clones, 70% to 90% found once; its top ten account for 11%. The sample comprised peripheral blood. The receptors stem from a woman older than 75 with acute or convalescent COVID-19.

This clone was detected only a few times. This chain links TRBV30 with TRBJ1-6, with D hard to call. CDR1 GTSNPN and CDR2 SVGIG come from the germline V gene (reference sequence). The CDR3 runs to 15 residues. The V and J ends lost 2 bases and 9 bases respectively, with 17 bases between them. CDR3 in DNA: TGTGCCTGGAGTAAAGTTGACGGTAGGAGTTCACCCCTCCACTTT. It specifies CAWSKVDGRSSPLHF.

This clone occurred a few times. The chain combines TRBV5-1 with TRBJ1-2, with unresolved D. This CDR3 region has 13 residues. Germline loops: CDR1 SGHRS, CDR2 YFSETQ. Between the trimmed V and J ends, which lost 0 bases and 2 bases, there was a span of 5 bases. DNA for the CDR3: TGCGCCAGCAGCTTGGCCCAAAACTATGGCTACACCTTC. As protein: CASSLAQNYGYTF.

The chain carries TRBV3-1 (or the pseudogene TRBV3-2) and TRBJ1-5; 7 bases are shared with TRBD1. The CDR3 has 15 residues. CDR1 and CDR2 (germline): LGHDT, YNNKEL (reference sequence). V shed 1 base and J 4 bases; nucleotides not matched to a gene: 4. For the CDR3, the DNA is TGTGCCAGCAGCCAAGGGACAGGCCTGAATCAGCCCCAGCATTTT. It yields the protein CASSQGTGLNQPQHF.

The genes are TRBV5-1 and TRBJ1-2; 11 bases agree with TRBD1. The J segment lost 6 bases and the V segment lost 3 bases, leaving 7 bases of the junction unmatched. Germline V lookup: CDR1 SGHRS, CDR2 YFSETQ. The CDR3 is 15 residues long. CDR3 in DNA: TGCGCCAGCAGCTCCGAGGGGGACAGGGGGAATGGCTACACCTTC. Translation gives CASSSEGDRGNGYTF. Based on the CDR3 plus reference TRBV5-1 and TRBJ1-2, the full variable domain is KAGVTQTPRYLIKTRGQQVTLSCSPISGHRSVSWYQQTPGQGLQFLFEYFSETQRNKGNFPGRFSGRQFSNSRSEMNVSTLELGDSALYLCASSSEGDRGNGYTFGSGTRLTVV.

The rearrangement links TRBV2 to TRBJ1-5; D gene unclear. The CDR3 spans 15 residues. Trimming pared 7 bases from V and 4 bases from J, leaving 17 bases between. Germline V gives CDR1 SNHLY, CDR2 FYNNEI. The CDR3 sequence is CASKEVRSRNQPQHF. The CDR3 bases are TGTGCCAGCAAGGAGGTACGTTCTCGAAATCAGCCCCAGCATTTT.

The chain recombines TRBV7-3 with TRBJ1-1; D is uncertain. From germline, CDR1 is SGHTA and CDR2 FQGTGA. This CDR3 comprises 13 residues. Deletions cut 0 bases from V and 3 bases from J, with 5 bases between. CDR3 sequence: CASSLTADTEAFF. The CDR3 nucleotides read TGTGCCAGCAGCTTAACTGCGGACACTGAAGCTTTCTTT.

The rearrangement links TRBV7-8 to TRBJ1-6, with D perhaps TRBD1 (5 bases). The CDR3 loop spans 18 amino acids. With 0 bases removed from V and 9 bases from J, the gap between germline ends came to 21 bases. CDR1 is SGHVS and CDR2 is FQNEAQ in the germline V gene. The CDR3 DNA follows: TGTGCCAGCAGCTTAGCCCCAGCCGGGGGGAATAGTGCTTCACCCCTCCACTTT. This encodes CASSLAPAGGNSASPLHF.

The chain uses TRBV12-3 or TRBV12-4 and TRBJ1-1; the D is unclear. Trimming pared 6 bases from V and 1 base from J, leaving 9 bases between. The CDR3 totals 13 residues. This CDR3 reads CASSRRQNTEAFF. CDR3 nucleotide sequence: TGTGCCAGCAGCCGTAGACAGAACACTGAAGCTTTCTTT.

The V and J genes are TRBV30 and TRBJ1-1; TRBD1 is a possible D gene (5 bases). Germline lookup yields CDR1 GTSNPN and CDR2 SVGIG (reference sequence). Trimming stripped 0 bases from V and 4 bases from J, with 12 bases between. The CDR3 sequence is 14 residues long. The CDR3: CAWSVAGRTTEAFF. CDR3 nucleotide sequence: TGTGCCTGGAGTGTAGCAGGGAGGACCACTGAAGCTTTCTTT.

The chain recombines TRBV5-8 with TRBJ1-1; weak D call: TRBD1 (6 bases). V shed 0 bases and J shed 1 base, with 10 bases lying between them. The CDR3 covers 15 residues. Germline loops: CDR1 SGHTS, CDR2 YDEGEE. The CDR3 nucleotides read TGTGCCAGCAGCTTGGCCTACAGGGCGAACACTGAAGCTTTCTTT. Protein: CASSLAYRANTEAFF.

The chain carries TRBV5-4 and TRBJ1-1; 8 nucleotides align to TRBD1. CDR3 length: 14 amino acids. The germline gives CDR1 SGHNT, CDR2 YYREEE (reference sequence). The V segment lost 3 bases and the J segment 5 bases; nucleotides outside the gene matches: 6. The CDR3 region has the DNA TGTGCCAGCAGCTCAAGTACAGGGGGTACTGAAGCTTTCTTT. This translates into CASSSSTGGTEAFF.

This chain connects TRBV5-1 to TRBJ1-2; D is ambiguous. The CDR3 is 13 amino acids. Per germline, CDR1 SGHRS and CDR2 YFSETQ. The V gene lost 4 bases and the J gene lost 1 base, with 8 bases spanning the gap. The CDR3 DNA follows: TGCGCCAGCAGCCCGACGGGTAACTATGGCTACACCTTC. Translation: CASSPTGNYGYTF.

The V call is TRBV27, the J call TRBJ1-1, with a possible D match to TRBD1 (6 bases). Deletions cut 2 bases from V and 2 bases from J, with 18 bases between. The germline CDR1 and CDR2 sequences are MNHEY and SMNVEV (reference sequence). The CDR3 totals 17 residues. CDR3 nucleotide sequence: TGTGCCAGCAGTTTAACCCAATCGACAGGTGCCAACACTGAAGCTTTCTTT. Protein: CASSLTQSTGANTEAFF.

This sequence joins TRBV5-5 and TRBJ2-2; D is perhaps TRBD2 (6 bases). Germline-derived CDR1 and CDR2 are SGHKS and YYEKEE (reference sequence). The V gene lost 6 bases and the J gene lost 1 base, with 19 bases spanning the gap. This CDR3 is 17 amino acids long. The CDR3 DNA follows: TGTGCCAGCAACCGCAACGTCCGGGACTGGAACACCGGGGAGCTGTTTTTT. Translation: CASNRNVRDWNTGELFF.

V usage is TRBV6-5 and J usage is TRBJ2-7, with 7 bases lining up with TRBD1. Trimming cost V 6 bases and J 12 bases; bases outside gene matches: 17. This CDR3 contains 14 residues. Germline V gene data show CDR1 as MNHEY and CDR2 as SVGAGI. The CDR3 reads CASSPGPGQDRRYF. The DNA of the CDR3 is TGTGCCAGCAGCCCCGGACCAGGACAGGATAGACGGTACTTC.

The chain joins TRBV5-1 to TRBJ2-1; D remains unclear. Germline V lookup: CDR1 SGHRS, CDR2 YFSETQ. Trimming shortened V by 4 bases and J by 2 bases, and 13 bases separated the two germline ends. This CDR3 region has 15 residues. This chain's CDR3 is CASSGSGIAYNEQFF. CDR3 nucleotides: TGCGCCAGCAGCGGGTCAGGTATAGCCTACAATGAGCAGTTCTTC.

V usage is TRBV29-1 and J usage is TRBJ2-1; weak D call: TRBD2 (6 bases). Germline loops: CDR1 SQVTM, CDR2 ANQGSEA. Trimming removed 3 bases at V and 6 bases at J, with 12 bases between. CDR3 length: 13 residues. CDR3 DNA: TGCAGCGTTGAGGGGCAGGAGGGCAATGAGCAGTTCTTC. Translated, it gives CSVEGQEGNEQFF.

V is TRBV19 and J is TRBJ1-2; a possible D gene is TRBD1 (6 bases). CDR1 is LNHDA, CDR2 SQIVND, per germline (reference sequence). This CDR3 spans 16 amino acids. The V gene lost 7 bases and the J gene lost 3 bases, with 21 bases spanning the gap. The CDR3 DNA sequence: TGTGCCAGTAAGGACAGCTCAGACACCAATCACTATGGCTACACCTTC. Translating gives CASKDSSDTNHYGYTF.

This rearrangement joins TRBV3-1 (or the pseudogene TRBV3-2) to TRBJ1-4, with a possible D match to TRBD1 (6 bases). Germline values: CDR1 LGHDT, CDR2 YNNKEL (reference sequence). V gave up 0 bases and J gave up 13 bases, with 9 bases separating them. This CDR3 spans 12 amino acids. The CDR3 nucleotides read TGTGCCAGCAGCCAAGACAGGGGAAGACTGTTTTTT. Translating gives CASSQDRGRLFF.

The chain is built from TRBV5-1 and TRBJ1-1, with D possibly TRBD1 on 5 matching bases. This CDR3 is 13 amino acids long. Germline V gene data show CDR1 as SGHRS and CDR2 as YFSETQ. The V and J ends lost 2 bases and 8 bases respectively, with 13 bases between them. The DNA for the CDR3 is TGCGCCAGCAGCTTATTACAGGAGAAGGAAGCTTTCTTT. It specifies CASSLLQEKEAFF. The full variable domain, rest sourced from reference TRBV5-1 and TRBJ1-1, is KAGVTQTPRYLIKTRGQQVTLSCSPISGHRSVSWYQQTPGQGLQFLFEYFSETQRNKGNFPGRFSGRQFSNSRSEMNVSTLELGDSALYLCASSLLQEKEAFFGQGTRLTVV.

The chain is built from TRBV18 and TRBJ2-1; 7 positions match TRBD1. CDR1 and CDR2 (germline): KGHSH, LQKENI. V dropped 6 bases and J dropped 4; count of bases not matched to a gene: 3. There are 13 residues in the CDR3. CDR3 nucleotides: TGTGCCAGCTCCTCGGGACAGTACAATGAGCAGTTCTTC. This sequence encodes CASSSGQYNEQFF.

Only one count was recorded for this clone. The rearrangement uses TRBV9 and TRBJ2-1; TRBD2 is a possible D gene (6 bases). The V gene's germline CDR1 is SGDLS and CDR2 YYNGEE. The CDR3 is 15 residues long. V gave up 0 bases and J gave up 3 bases, with 10 bases separating them. The CDR3 spells CASSVGSSVYNEQFF. The DNA of the CDR3 is TGTGCCAGCAGCGTAGGGTCTAGCGTCTACAATGAGCAGTTCTTC.

The rearrangement joins TRBV7-2 to TRBJ1-5; D is possibly TRBD1 (5 bases). Looked up from germline, CDR1 is SGHTA and CDR2 is FQGNSA. V was shortened by 1 base and J by 4 bases, with 11 bases between the two germline ends. This CDR3 comprises 15 residues. The CDR3 protein is CASSLEDRSNQPQHF. The CDR3 DNA reads TGTGCCAGCAGCTTAGAAGACAGATCAAATCAGCCCCAGCATTTT. Complete variable domain (other parts from reference TRBV7-2 and TRBJ1-5): GAGVSQSPSNKVTEKGKDVELRCDPISGHTALYWYRQSLGQGLEFLIYFQGNSAPDKSGLPSDRFSAERTGGSVSTLTIQRTQQEDSAVYLCASSLEDRSNQPQHFGDGTRLSIL.

This clone was seen just once. V gene TRBV24-1 combines with J gene TRBJ2-2; no definite D call. The germline V gene has CDR1 KGHDR and CDR2 SFDVKD. CDR3 size: 13 residues. Trimming removed 2 bases from V and 5 bases from J, with 5 bases in between. This CDR3 is CATSDSPTGELFF. The CDR3 DNA sequence: TGTGCCACCAGTGATTCTCCTACCGGGGAGCTGTTTTTT.

The chain joins TRBV18 to TRBJ1-2, with 8 positions matching TRBD1. The germline gives CDR1 KGHSH, CDR2 LQKENI. The junction had 2 bases not matched to a gene; V was cut back by 3 bases and J by 5 bases. CDR3 length: 13 amino acids. The CDR3 loop is CASSPDREYGYTF. Written as DNA, the CDR3 is TGTGCCAGCTCACCGGACAGGGAATATGGCTACACCTTC.

The table lists this clone with a few counts. The chain couples TRBV14 to TRBJ2-3; maybe TRBD2 (7 bases). The CDR3 is 17 amino acids. Germline CDR1 is SGHDN and CDR2 is FVKESK. V lost 0 bases and J 2 bases, leaving 15 bases between the germline ends. The CDR3 region is CASSQDDGGGYTDTQYF. CDR3 bases: TGTGCCAGCAGCCAAGATGACGGCGGGGGCTACACAGATACGCAGTATTTT.

The CDR3 nucleotides are TGTGCCAGCAGCTTTACAGGGGCCGGAGGCTACACCTTC. Translated: CASSFTGAGGYTF. The chain combines TRBV11-1 with TRBJ1-2, with TRBD1 identical over 7 bases. CDR3 length equals 13 residues. CDR1 is SGHAT and CDR2 is FQDESV in the germline V gene (reference sequence). V was clipped by 3 bases and J by 8 bases; unmatched bases: 6.

The gene calls are TRBV2 and TRBJ1-2; 8 bases line up with TRBD1. Germline V lookup: CDR1 SNHLY, CDR2 FYNNEI. Trimming at V came to 10 bases and at J to 7 bases, leaving 5 bases not matched to a gene. The CDR3 totals 11 residues. Here the CDR3 DNA reads TGTGCCACCGGACAGGGAGGTGGCTACACCTTC. Translation: CATGQGGGYTF.

The CDR3 DNA reads TGTGCCAGCTCACCACTGGCGCACAGCGGATCTACTAGCACAGATACGCAGTATTTT. This gives the protein CASSPLAHSGSTSTDTQYF. The chain couples TRBV18 to TRBJ2-3; D is perhaps TRBD2 (5 bases). The length of the CDR3 is 19 residues. V was shortened by 1 base and J by 0 bases, with 20 bases between the two germline ends. Per germline, CDR1 KGHSH and CDR2 LQKENI.

J is TRBJ1-6 and V is TRBV7-3; D ambiguous. Trimming took 5 bases from V and 0 from J, leaving 8 bases between them. The CDR3 runs to 15 residues. CDR1 is SGHTA, CDR2 FQGTGA, per germline. The CDR3 bases are TGTGCCAGCAGCCGGGATAGCTCCTATAATTCACCCCTCCACTTT. This gives the protein CASSRDSSYNSPLHF.

The chain joins TRBV15 to TRBJ1-2; 7 bases match TRBD1. The CDR3 length is 13 residues. Germline V gives CDR1 LNHNV, CDR2 YYDKDF (reference sequence). The junction had 7 bases not matched to a gene; V was cut back by 0 bases and J by 12 bases. The chain's CDR3 is CATSRDPLGQNTF. In nucleotides, the CDR3 is TGTGCCACCAGCAGAGATCCCTTGGGACAGAACACCTTC.

The rearrangement uses TRBV11-2 and TRBJ1-2; 9 positions agree with TRBD1. The CDR3 is 13 amino acids. Germline V gene sequence: CDR1 SGHAT, CDR2 FQNNGV. V lost 4 bases and J lost 8; bases outside the gene matches: 5. CDR3 sequence (DNA): TGTGCCAGCAGCTCAAACAGGGGGCCCGGCTACACCTTC. Its protein product is CASSSNRGPGYTF.